Below, 29 T cell receptor beta chains from the same sample are listed, as sequenced in a study of T cell responses to AZD1222 COVID-19 vaccine. Using immunoSEQ multiplex PCR, the repertoire was profiled, and TCRdb retains in-frame clones only, with some absent. The sample holds around 160,000 clones, under 95% seen once. Sequences were derived from peripheral blood, sampled 28 days after the second AZD1222 dose. These TCRs come from an adult who received the AZD1222 COVID-19 vaccine.

The CDR3 nucleotides are TGTGCCAGTAGTATTGCCGCAGCACATCAGCCCCAGCATTTT. It translates to CASSIAAAHQPQHF. This chain uses TRBV19 with TRBJ1-5; D not resolved. Germline CDR1 reads LNHDA; CDR2 reads SQIVND (reference sequence). The CDR3 covers 14 residues. Trimming cost V 3 bases and J 5 bases, with 11 bases left between them.

The V gene is TRBV30, the J gene TRBJ2-7, with D possibly being TRBD1 or TRBD2 (5 bases each). V lost 2 bases to trimming and J lost 6 bases, with 14 bases between them. Germline V lookup: CDR1 GTSNPN, CDR2 SVGIG (reference sequence). CDR3 length: 13 amino acids. The CDR3 DNA reads as TGTGCCTGGAGTAGGCAAGAGGGGCTCGAGCAGTACTTC. Protein product: CAWSRQEGLEQYF. Combining the CDR3 with reference TRBV30 and TRBJ2-7 gives the whole variable domain SQTIHQWPATLVQPVGSPLSLECTVEGTSNPNLYWYRQAAGRGLQLLFYSVGIGQISSEVPQNLSASRPQDRQFILSSKKLLLSDSGFYLCAWSRQEGLEQYFGPGTRLTVT.

The chain employs TRBV19 and TRBJ1-1; D call uncertain. Germline CDR1 LNHDA, CDR2 SQIVND (reference sequence). This CDR3 region has 13 residues. V lost 2 bases to trimming and J lost 7 bases, with 11 bases between them. The CDR3 region is CASSIMEANEAFF. The CDR3 DNA reads TGTGCCAGTAGTATAATGGAGGCCAATGAAGCTTTCTTT.

The chain has TRBV12-3 or TRBV12-4 and TRBJ1-1; 8 bases line up with TRBD1. Trimming took 6 bases from V and 7 from J; bases not matched to a gene: 7. The CDR3 totals 13 residues. The CDR3 nucleotides are TGTGCCAGCAGCAATCAGGGGGCGGTTGAAGCTTTCTTT. Its translation: CASSNQGAVEAFF.

The V and J genes are TRBV7-6 and TRBJ2-2, with 11 bases matching TRBD1. J was trimmed by 7 bases and V by 5 bases; bases with no gene match: 3. Germline loops: CDR1 SGHVS, CDR2 FNYEAQ. The CDR3 sequence is 14 residues long. CDR3 amino acids: CASSPGQGGGELFF. In nucleotides, the CDR3 is TGTGCCAGCAGCCCGGGACAGGGGGGCGGGGAGCTGTTTTTT. The whole variable domain, filled in from reference TRBV7-6 and TRBJ2-2, reads GAGVSQSPRYKVTKRGQDVALRCDPISGHVSLYWYRQALGQGPEFLTYFNYEAQQDKSGLPNDRFSAERPEGSISTLTIQRTEQRDSAMYRCASSPGQGGGELFFGEGSRLTVL.

The chain employs TRBV5-1 and TRBJ2-5; TRBD2 agrees at 10 bases. Losses at the gene ends were 3 bases for V and 4 bases for J; bases not matched to a gene: 0. CDR3 length: 13 residues. Germline V gene lookup returns CDR1 SGHRS and CDR2 YFSETQ. CDR3 loop: CASSSSGGETQYF. The CDR3 DNA follows: TGCGCCAGCAGCTCTAGCGGGGGAGAGACCCAGTACTTC. The whole variable domain, remainder taken from reference TRBV5-1 and TRBJ2-5, is KAGVTQTPRYLIKTRGQQVTLSCSPISGHRSVSWYQQTPGQGLQFLFEYFSETQRNKGNFPGRFSGRQFSNSRSEMNVSTLELGDSALYLCASSSSGGETQYFGPGTRLLVL.

The chain employs TRBV11-2 and TRBJ2-7; D unresolved. The germline V and J ends were trimmed by 5 bases and 0 bases, with 11 bases remaining between them. The CDR3 runs 14 residues. In germline, CDR1 is SGHAT, CDR2 FQNNGV. The CDR3 sequence: CASSPRIISYEQYF. DNA of the CDR3: TGTGCCAGCAGCCCTCGAATCATCTCCTACGAGCAGTACTTC.

The rearrangement joins TRBV11-1 to TRBJ1-1; TRBD1 matches at 8 bases. The CDR3 covers 12 residues. Germline V gene lookup returns CDR1 SGHAT and CDR2 FQDESV (reference sequence). V lost 4 bases to trimming and J lost 9 bases; unmatched junction nucleotides: 4. The CDR3 region is CASSSLRGQAFF. For the CDR3, the DNA is TGTGCCAGCAGCTCCCTCAGGGGGCAAGCTTTCTTT.

This clone was seen a handful of times. The V gene is TRBV6-5, the J gene TRBJ2-7; the D is unclear. CDR1 and CDR2 (germline): MNHEY, SVGAGI. The CDR3 runs to 13 residues. Trimming took 6 bases from V and 9 from J, leaving 18 bases between them. CDR3 nucleotide sequence: TGTGCCAGCAGCTATACTAAGGGTGATCGGCAGTACTTC. Translation: CASSYTKGDRQYF.

The J gene is TRBJ2-1, the V gene TRBV21-1; no check of the table's D call, TRBD2, against the DNA was made. TRBV21-1 is a pseudogene segment. This CDR3 region has 16 residues. CDR3 sequence: CASSPLRRGGYNEQFF. The CDR3 DNA reads TGTGCCAGCAGCCCCCTTAGGCGGGGGGGCTACAATGAGCAGTTCTTC.

This chain uses TRBV9 with TRBJ1-2; D call uncertain. The germline CDR1 and CDR2 sequences are SGDLS and YYNGEE. The CDR3 totals 13 residues. V was clipped by 3 bases and J by 8 bases, with 14 bases between them. Here the CDR3 reads CASSATRNEGYTF. The CDR3 coding sequence is TGTGCCAGCAGCGCCACCCGAAACGAAGGCTACACCTTC. Using reference TRBV9 and TRBJ1-2 for the parts outside the CDR3, the full variable domain is DSGVTQTPKHLITATGQRVTLRCSPRSGDLSVYWYQQSLDQGLQFLIQYYNGEERAKGNILERFSAQQFPDLHSELNLSSLELGDSALYFCASSATRNEGYTFGSGTRLTVV.

The chain is built from TRBV18 and TRBJ2-1; D is unresolved. The V gene's germline CDR1 is KGHSH and CDR2 LQKENI. This CDR3 spans 15 amino acids. Trimming stripped 2 bases from V and 5 bases from J, with 13 bases between. The DNA of the CDR3 is TGTGCCAGCTCACCAGGGATATGGAGCAACAATGAGCAGTTCTTC. Its translation: CASSPGIWSNNEQFF. Looking up the rest from reference TRBV18 and TRBJ2-1 gives the full variable domain: NAGVMQNPRHLVRRRGQEARLRCSPMKGHSHVYWYRQLPEEGLKFMVYLQKENIIDESGMPKERFSAEFPKEGPSILRIQQVVRGDSAAYFCASSPGIWSNNEQFFGPGTRLTVL.

This chain uses TRBV3-1 (or the pseudogene TRBV3-2) with TRBJ2-7; 10 nucleotides match TRBD1. CDR3 length: 15 residues. Looked up from germline, CDR1 is LGHDT and CDR2 is YNNKEL (reference sequence). The V and J ends lost 3 bases and 5 bases, in that order; junction bases with no gene match: 7. The CDR3 sequence: CASSQLPGQGNEQYF. CDR3 DNA sequence: TGTGCCAGCAGCCAGCTCCCGGGACAGGGGAACGAGCAGTACTTC.

This clone appeared a few times. The rearrangement joins TRBV2 to TRBJ1-4; 7 positions match TRBD1. V dropped 4 bases and J dropped 7; count of bases not matched to a gene: 9. The CDR3 has 15 residues. Germline CDR1 is SNHLY and CDR2 is FYNNEI. CDR3 sequence reads: CASSADGQGGEKLFF. DNA of the CDR3: TGTGCCAGCAGTGCCGATGGGCAGGGGGGTGAAAAACTGTTTTTT.

J is TRBJ2-1 and V is TRBV10-2; TRBD1 matches at 9 bases. The ends lost 7 bases at V and 7 bases at J; junction bases unmatched: 8. The length of the CDR3 is 14 residues. Germline V gene data show CDR1 as WSHSY and CDR2 as SAAADI. The CDR3 sequence: CASTRGTGMNEQFF. CDR3 sequence (DNA): TGCGCCAGCACAAGGGGGACAGGGATGAATGAGCAGTTCTTC.

The rearrangement joins TRBV7-8 to TRBJ1-1, with D unclear. Germline values: CDR1 SGHVS, CDR2 FQNEAQ. V was trimmed by 6 bases and J by 3 bases, leaving 17 bases between them. The CDR3 has 15 residues. CDR3 region: CASRSSRLPDTEAFF. The CDR3 DNA is TGTGCCAGCAGGTCCTCTCGCCTCCCGGACACTGAAGCTTTCTTT. Based on the CDR3 plus reference TRBV7-8 and TRBJ1-1, the full variable domain is GAGVSQSPRYKVAKRGQDVALRCDPISGHVSLFWYQQALGQGPEFLTYFQNEAQLDKSGLPSDRFFAERPEGSVSTLKIQRTQQEDSAVYLCASRSSRLPDTEAFFGQGTRLTVV.

This sequence joins TRBV28 and TRBJ1-2, with a weak D call TRBD1 (5 bases). This CDR3 is 11 amino acids long. CDR1 and CDR2 from the germline V gene are MDHEN and SYDVKM. V lost 9 bases and J lost 1, with 6 bases in between. The CDR3 DNA follows: TGTGCCAGACAGGTTAACTATGGCTACACCTTC. It codes for CARQVNYGYTF.

The chain recombines TRBV4-1 with TRBJ2-2, with TRBD2 matching over 7 bases. Germline V gives CDR1 MGHRA, CDR2 YSYEKL. Trimming at V came to 0 bases and at J to 5 bases, leaving 12 bases not matched to a gene. CDR3 length: 18 residues. CDR3 protein: CASSQDKGQRGGTGELFF. DNA of the CDR3: TGCGCCAGCAGCCAAGATAAAGGGCAGCGGGGAGGTACCGGGGAGCTGTTTTTT.

This clone was recorded a few times. This chain's CDR3 is CASSFTGGISYEQYF. CDR3 nucleotides: TGCGCCAGCAGCTTTACAGGGGGTATCTCCTACGAGCAGTACTTC. The J gene is TRBJ2-7, the V gene TRBV5-1; 8 bases are a match to TRBD1. Germline lookup yields CDR1 SGHRS and CDR2 YFSETQ. The junction had 4 bases not matched to a gene; V was cut back by 2 bases and J by 0 bases. The CDR3 is 15 residues long.

The chain uses TRBV7-9 and TRBJ2-5; perhaps TRBD2 as D (5 bases). Germline CDR1 is SEHNR and CDR2 is FQNEAQ (reference sequence). V was cut by 5 bases and J by 4 bases, with 14 bases left in between. The CDR3 contains 14 residues. CDR3 residues: CASSPTAGPETQYF. CDR3 DNA sequence: TGTGCCAGCAGCCCTACGGCGGGTCCAGAGACCCAGTACTTC.

V gene TRBV3-1 (or the pseudogene TRBV3-2) combines with J gene TRBJ1-5, with 7 positions matching TRBD1. The CDR3 length is 14 residues. Per germline, CDR1 LGHDT and CDR2 YNNKEL (reference sequence). J was trimmed by 4 bases and V by 4 bases; bases with no gene match: 4. CDR3 residues: CASSLQGRNQPQHF. The CDR3 nucleotides are TGTGCCAGCAGCCTACAGGGGAGGAATCAGCCCCAGCATTTT.

The gene calls are TRBV11-2 and TRBJ1-6, with a weak D call TRBD1 (6 bases). This CDR3 contains 15 residues. Germline V gene sequence: CDR1 SGHAT, CDR2 FQNNGV. The V and J ends lost 4 bases and 5 bases respectively, with 12 bases between them. Here the CDR3 reads CASSYLTGHNSPLHF. The CDR3 DNA is TGTGCCAGCAGCTACCTGACAGGTCATAATTCACCCCTCCACTTT.

This chain joins TRBV6-5 and TRBJ2-3; D remains unclear. CDR1 and CDR2 (germline): MNHEY, SVGAGI. Trimming took off 2 bases at V and 6 bases at J, with 6 bases between the two ends. This CDR3 contains 12 residues. CDR3 in amino acids: CASSYNRDTQYF. CDR3 sequence (DNA): TGTGCCAGCAGTTACAACCGGGATACGCAGTATTTT.

V and J are TRBV7-9 and TRBJ1-2, with a weak D call TRBD1 (5 bases). Looked up from germline, CDR1 is SEHNR and CDR2 is FQNEAQ (reference sequence). V was pared by 1 base and J by 6 bases, with 15 bases between. The CDR3 loop spans 15 amino acids. CDR3 nucleotides: TGTGCCAGCAGCTTAGGATTGGCCCAGGGCCATGGCTACACCTTC. Amino acids: CASSLGLAQGHGYTF.

CDR3 sequence: CSASDNRDRNTEAFF. CDR3 DNA: TGCAGTGCTAGTGATAACCGGGACAGGAACACTGAAGCTTTCTTT. The chain recombines TRBV20-1 with TRBJ1-1, with 7 bases aligning to TRBD1. V dropped 3 bases and J dropped 1; count of bases not matched to a gene: 8. Germline V gene data show CDR1 as DFQATT and CDR2 as SNEGSKA (reference sequence). The CDR3 has 15 amino acids.

The rearrangement links TRBV10-3 to TRBJ1-1; 7 positions agree with TRBD1. The CDR3 extends over 13 amino acids. The J segment lost 1 base and the V segment lost 6 bases, leaving 2 bases of the junction unmatched. Germline CDR1 ENHRY, CDR2 SYGVKD. CDR3: CAISRQGNTEAFF. The CDR3 region has the DNA TGTGCCATCAGCAGACAGGGGAACACTGAAGCTTTCTTT.

The chain carries TRBV5-6 and TRBJ1-2; TRBD1 agrees at 7 bases. The germline CDR1 and CDR2 sequences are SGHDT and YYEEEE. J lost 6 bases, V lost 3 bases, and 5 bases had no gene match. The CDR3 is 13 amino acids. The CDR3, as DNA: TGTGCCAGCAGCTCTAGGGGGCGACATGGCTACACCTTC. It translates to CASSSRGRHGYTF.

About this clone itself: Additional DNA sequences in this sample encode the identical CDR3. The chain uses TRBV9 and TRBJ2-3, with D perhaps TRBD1 or TRBD2 (7 bases each). Germline-derived CDR1 and CDR2 are SGDLS and YYNGEE. CDR3 length: 15 amino acids. V lost 0 bases and J lost 4, with 12 bases in between. The DNA of the CDR3 is TGTGCCAGCAGCGTAGGGGGAGGGGGCTCAGATACGCAGTATTTT. Translated, it gives CASSVGGGGSDTQYF. Full variable domain (missing parts from reference TRBV9 and TRBJ2-3): DSGVTQTPKHLITATGQRVTLRCSPRSGDLSVYWYQQSLDQGLQFLIQYYNGEERAKGNILERFSAQQFPDLHSELNLSSLELGDSALYFCASSVGGGGSDTQYFGPGTRLTVL.

In this sample, this clone turned up once. The chain joins TRBV30 to TRBJ1-5; D ambiguous. This CDR3 contains 16 residues. V lost 1 base and J 1 base, leaving 14 bases between the germline ends. Germline CDR1 and CDR2: GTSNPN and SVGIG (reference sequence). The CDR3 DNA is TGTGCCTGGAGTGCACCTTCCGGGGTGAGCAATCAGCCCCAGCATTTT. Protein: CAWSAPSGVSNQPQHF.